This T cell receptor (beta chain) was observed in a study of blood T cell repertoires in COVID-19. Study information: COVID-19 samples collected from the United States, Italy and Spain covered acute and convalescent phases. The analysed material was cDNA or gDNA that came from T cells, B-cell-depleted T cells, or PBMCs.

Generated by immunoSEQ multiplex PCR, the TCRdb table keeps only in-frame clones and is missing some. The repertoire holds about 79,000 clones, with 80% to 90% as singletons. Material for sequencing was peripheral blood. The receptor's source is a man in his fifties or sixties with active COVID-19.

CDR3 sequence reads: CASSLDAGETYNEQFF. The CDR3 nucleotides read TGCGCCAGCAGCTTGGACGCGGGGGAAACCTACAATGAGCAGTTCTTC. This chain uses TRBV5-1 with TRBJ2-1, with 7 bases fitting TRBD2. Germline assignment: CDR1 SGHRS and CDR2 YFSETQ. V dropped 0 bases and J dropped 2; count of bases not matched to a gene: 5. The length of the CDR3 is 16 residues.